A single sample gave rise to the 19 T cell receptor beta chains below, sequenced in a study of T cells in Graves' hyperthyroidism and ophthalmopathy. RNA transcripts were the template for amplifying TCR beta CDR3 regions. The study used the HTBI primer set for a first-round RT-PCR of the TCR CDR3. TCRdb passed the multiplex PCR reads through MiXCR, listing each CDR3 protein once. The repertoire holds 600,000 or so distinct CDR3 sequences, with 12% to 15% as singletons. Sequenced input: blood. The receptors were sampled from a woman under 30 with Graves' ophthalmopathy.

This chain connects TRBV9 to TRBJ2-1; D is ambiguous. The CDR3 contains 15 residues. The V and J ends lost 6 bases and 0 bases respectively, with 13 bases between them. Looked up from germline, CDR1 is SGDLS and CDR2 is YYNGEE. The CDR3 is CASTPRLISYNEQFF. The CDR3 coding sequence is TGTGCCAGCACCCCAAGACTGATCTCCTACAATGAGCAGTTCTTC.

The chain's CDR3 is CASSLESGRAGFF. CDR3 nucleotides: TGTGCCAGCAGCTTGGAATCGGGCAGAGCAGGTTTCTTT. V and J are TRBV5-4 and TRBJ1-1; the D is unclear. With 0 bases removed from V and 13 bases from J, the gap between germline ends came to 16 bases. This CDR3 is 13 amino acids long. Germline values: CDR1 SGHNT, CDR2 YYREEE (reference sequence).

The J gene is TRBJ2-3, the V gene TRBV9, with 9 bases fitting TRBD2. The CDR3 length is 17 residues. CDR1 is SGDLS and CDR2 is YYNGEE in the germline V gene. With V trimmed by 3 bases and J by 4 bases, 12 bases remained unmatched. The CDR3, as DNA: TGTGCCAGCAGCGACGAGGGGGGGGCTAGCGGGGCAGATACGCAGTATTTT. This translates into CASSDEGGASGADTQYF. Looking up the rest from reference TRBV9 and TRBJ2-3 gives the full variable domain: DSGVTQTPKHLITATGQRVTLRCSPRSGDLSVYWYQQSLDQGLQFLIQYYNGEERAKGNILERFSAQQFPDLHSELNLSSLELGDSALYFCASSDEGGASGADTQYFGPGTRLTVL.

This clonotype was seen repeatedly, ten times or more. The genes are TRBV20-1 and TRBJ2-2; D remains ambiguous. The CDR3 runs to 14 residues. Germline V gene data show CDR1 as DFQATT and CDR2 as SNEGSKA (reference sequence). V was trimmed by 5 bases and J by 0 bases, leaving 10 bases between them. CDR3 coding DNA: TGCAGTGCTCCCGGACCCGCGAACACCGGGGAGCTGTTTTTT. Translation gives CSAPGPANTGELFF.

This clonotype was observed many times. V and J are TRBV5-1 and TRBJ1-6; 10 bases line up with TRBD1. From germline, CDR1 is SGHRS and CDR2 YFSETQ. Trimming removed 3 bases from V and 7 bases from J; junction bases left unmatched: 4. The CDR3 contains 15 residues. The CDR3 loop is CASSSRQGANSPLHF. In DNA, the CDR3 is TGCGCCAGCAGCTCCCGACAGGGGGCGAATTCACCCCTCCACTTT. The variable domain in full, with the rest retrieved from reference TRBV5-1 and TRBJ1-6, is KAGVTQTPRYLIKTRGQQVTLSCSPISGHRSVSWYQQTPGQGLQFLFEYFSETQRNKGNFPGRFSGRQFSNSRSEMNVSTLELGDSALYLCASSSRQGANSPLHFGNGTRLTVT.

The table lists this clonotype with a few counts. The V gene is TRBV11-3, the J gene TRBJ2-7; D call uncertain. Germline V gene lookup returns CDR1 SGHNT and CDR2 YENEEA. The CDR3 is 17 residues long. V was clipped by 5 bases and J by 3 bases, with 23 bases between them. CDR3 nucleotides: TGTGCCAGCAGCCCTTTACCATTGGTACGGCCCTACTACGAGCAGTACTTC. Translating it yields CASSPLPLVRPYYEQYF. Full variable domain (rest looked up from reference TRBV11-3 and TRBJ2-7): EAGVVQSPRYKIIEKKQPVAFWCNPISGHNTLYWYLQNLGQGPELLIRYENEEAVDDSQLPKDRFSAERLKGVDSTLKIQPAELGDSAVYLCASSPLPLVRPYYEQYFGPGTRLTVT.

This chain joins TRBV5-1 and TRBJ1-4; 8 bases are a match to TRBD1. V lost 3 bases, J lost 5 bases, and 3 bases stayed unmatched. The CDR3 is made up of 14 amino acids. CDR1 is SGHRS and CDR2 is YFSETQ in the germline V gene. CDR3 nucleotide sequence: TGCGCCAGCAGCTGGAGACAGGGGAATGAAAAACTGTTTTTT. It yields the protein CASSWRQGNEKLFF.

This clonotype was picked up many times. This chain joins TRBV29-1 and TRBJ1-1, with D tentatively TRBD1 (5 bases). V lost 1 base and J 6 bases, leaving 15 bases between the germline ends. There are 14 residues in the CDR3. Germline loops: CDR1 SQVTM, CDR2 ANQGSEA. The CDR3 here is CSVEGAGALSEAFF. DNA of the CDR3: TGCAGCGTTGAAGGAGCCGGGGCTCTATCTGAAGCTTTCTTT.

The chain employs TRBV5-4 and TRBJ2-1; maybe TRBD2 (6 bases). Trimming left V 4 bases short and J 3 bases short, with 14 bases between. The CDR3 covers 15 residues. The germline CDR1 and CDR2 sequences are SGHNT and YYREEE (reference sequence). The CDR3: CASSRRGTGYNEQFF. As DNA, the CDR3 is TGTGCCAGCAGCAGACGCGGGACTGGCTACAATGAGCAGTTCTTC. Full variable domain (rest looked up from reference TRBV5-4 and TRBJ2-1): ETGVTQSPTHLIKTRGQQVTLRCSSQSGHNTVSWYQQALGQGPQFIFQYYREEENGRGNFPPRFSGLQFPNYSSELNVNALELDDSALYLCASSRRGTGYNEQFFGPGTRLTVL.

This clonotype was observed at least ten times. The chain is built from TRBV7-9 and TRBJ2-7; no clear D gene. V lost 6 bases and J 3 bases, leaving 6 bases between the germline ends. Germline CDR1 SEHNR, CDR2 FQNEAQ (reference sequence). The CDR3 spans 11 residues. The CDR3, as DNA: TGTGCCAGCAGATCAGTCTACGAGCAGTACTTC. It codes for CASRSVYEQYF.

The chain joins TRBV29-1 to TRBJ1-2, with D tentatively TRBD1 (6 bases). The CDR3 is 13 residues long. Trimming left V 7 bases short and J 4 bases short, with 16 bases between. The germline V gene encodes CDR1 SQVTM and CDR2 ANQGSEA. CDR3 nucleotide sequence: TGCAGCGATAGGGGGGGCGTCGCCTATGGCTACACCTTC. Protein product: CSDRGGVAYGYTF.

V usage is TRBV5-4 and J usage is TRBJ2-1; tentative D call: TRBD2 (6 bases). CDR3 length: 14 amino acids. The V and J ends lost 5 bases and 8 bases respectively, with 17 bases between them. Germline CDR1 SGHNT, CDR2 YYREEE (reference sequence). CDR3 in DNA: TGTGCCAGCAGACGGGACTCTGCTTCCCATGAGCAGTTCTTC. Its protein product is CASRRDSASHEQFF.

This clonotype has only a few counts. The V call is TRBV30, the J call TRBJ1-6; D ambiguous. The CDR3 contains 15 residues. CDR1 is GTSNPN, CDR2 SVGIG, per germline (reference sequence). With 2 bases removed from V and 7 bases from J, the gap between germline ends came to 15 bases. The CDR3 here is CAWSLLGGRNSPLHF. As DNA, the CDR3 is TGTGCCTGGAGTCTACTCGGAGGGCGCAATTCACCCCTCCACTTT.

The sample holds many counts of this clonotype. This chain connects TRBV6-2 or TRBV6-3 to TRBJ1-2; 7 bases line up with TRBD1. CDR1 MNHEY and CDR2 SVGEGT come from the germline V gene. CDR3 length equals 12 residues. V was clipped by 5 bases and J by 8 bases; unmatched bases: 5. The CDR3 DNA sequence: TGTGCCAGCAGTCGGACAGGTGGCGGCTACACCTTC. The encoded protein is CASSRTGGGYTF.

The table lists this clonotype with a few counts. The V call is TRBV7-6, the J call TRBJ1-1, with D hard to call. Germline lookup yields CDR1 SGHVS and CDR2 FNYEAQ. Trimming took off 5 bases at V and 0 bases at J, with 10 bases between the two ends. This CDR3 has 14 amino acids. DNA for the CDR3: TGTGCCAGCAGCCCCAATGGGGTGAACACTGAAGCTTTCTTT. Amino acid sequence: CASSPNGVNTEAFF.

This clonotype appeared many times. V is TRBV27 and J is TRBJ2-5; D may be TRBD1 (6 bases). The V gene's germline CDR1 is MNHEY and CDR2 SMNVEV (reference sequence). Trimming pared 5 bases from V and 5 bases from J, leaving 18 bases between. The CDR3 totals 15 residues. The CDR3 coding sequence is TGTGCCAGCAGTGACTCCGGGACACCCCGGGAGACCCAGTACTTC. It specifies CASSDSGTPRETQYF.

The sample holds many counts of this clonotype. The chain recombines TRBV7-2 with TRBJ2-3; D perhaps matches TRBD1 (6 bases). The V and J ends lost 5 bases and 0 bases respectively, with 12 bases between them. The germline V gene encodes CDR1 SGHTA and CDR2 FQGNSA. The length of the CDR3 is 15 residues. The CDR3, as DNA: TGTGCCAGCAGCCTAAGGGGGTTTAGCACAGATACGCAGTATTTT. Protein sequence: CASSLRGFSTDTQYF.

This clonotype was seen a few times. V gene TRBV11-3 combines with J gene TRBJ2-7; D gene uncertain. Trimming shortened V by 8 bases and J by 0 bases, and 11 bases separated the two germline ends. The CDR3 has 13 amino acids. Germline CDR1 is SGHNT and CDR2 is YENEEA. CDR3 amino acids: CASSVDPSYEQYF. The CDR3 DNA reads TGTGCCAGCTCGGTAGACCCCTCCTACGAGCAGTACTTC.

This clonotype was recorded many times. The chain employs TRBV30 and TRBJ2-7, with 9 bases identical to TRBD2. The CDR3 contains 14 residues. J gave up 2 bases and V 1 base, and 3 bases lay outside the gene matches. Per the germline V gene, CDR1 is GTSNPN and CDR2 is SVGIG (reference sequence). As DNA, the CDR3 is TGTGCCTGGAGTGGCGGGAGGGTCCCCTACGAGCAGTACTTC. This codes for CAWSGGRVPYEQYF. Full variable domain (remainder filled in from reference TRBV30 and TRBJ2-7): SQTIHQWPATLVQPVGSPLSLECTVEGTSNPNLYWYRQAAGRGLQLLFYSVGIGQISSEVPQNLSASRPQDRQFILSSKKLLLSDSGFYLCAWSGGRVPYEQYFGPGTRLTVT.